This is a list of T cell receptor beta chains from one sample in a study of T cell responses to AZD1222 COVID-19 vaccine. Clones were read by immunoSEQ multiplex PCR, and TCRdb kept only the in-frame ones, dropping some. The data hold approximately 120,000 clones, with 80% to 90% observed a single time. The sequencing here drew on peripheral blood, taken 28 days after the second AZD1222 dose. The origin of the receptors is an adult who received the AZD1222 COVID-19 vaccine. Each CDR3 is given with its conserved first and last residue. A D gene is named only where the DNA matches it firmly. Expanded clones are given a class, and other clones once, few, many or no size at all.

j_call v_call clone_size d_call cdr3_aa cdr3_nt
TRBJ2-7 TRBV28 NA NA CASILGRGNEQYF TGTGCCAGCATACTCGGAAGGGGGAACGAGCAGTACTTC
TRBJ1-3 TRBV6-5 few TRBD1 CASSPRGQAGNTIYF TGTGCCAGCAGTCCGCGTGGACAGGCTGGAAACACCATATATTTT
TRBJ1-2 TRBV28 NA TRBD1 CASTGDRVVQKVGYTF TGTGCCAGCACGGGGGACAGGGTGGTCCAAAAAGTCGGCTACACCTTC
TRBJ1-2 TRBV10-3 NA NA CAISETTVHGYTF TGTGCCATCAGTGAGACTACAGTCCATGGCTACACCTTC
TRBJ1-1 TRBV4-3 NA NA CASSQGLQVNTEAFF TGCGCCAGCAGCCAGGGCCTACAGGTGAACACTGAAGCTTTCTTT
TRBJ1-3 TRBV9 NA TRBD1 CASSAGDRAGNTIYF TGTGCCAGCAGCGCCGGAGACAGGGCTGGAAACACCATATATTTT
TRBJ1-1 TRBV10-3 once NA CAILDSMNTEAFF TGTGCCATCTTGGACAGCATGAACACTGAAGCTTTCTTT
TRBJ2-1 TRBV19 NA TRBD2 CASSRTSGGTHGEQFF TGTGCCAGTAGTAGGACTAGCGGGGGAACCCACGGTGAGCAGTTCTTC
TRBJ2-1 TRBV10-3 NA NA CAISDTGKNEQFF TGTGCCATCAGTGATACAGGGAAAAATGAGCAGTTCTTC
TRBJ2-7 TRBV2 many TRBD1 CASTWDRGASYEQYF TGTGCCAGCACCTGGGACAGGGGCGCTTCCTACGAGCAGTACTTC
TRBJ1-2 TRBV30 NA TRBD1 CAWSIKGTGYGYTF TGTGCCTGGAGCATAAAAGGGACAGGGTATGGCTACACCTTC
TRBJ1-2 TRBV28 NA NA CASSLQQGRYGYTF TGTGCCAGCAGTTTACAGCAGGGGCGCTATGGCTACACCTTC
TRBJ1-5 TRBV5-5 NA NA CASSLAPGRNQPQHF TGTGCCAGCAGCTTGGCACCCGGTCGGAATCAGCCCCAGCATTTT
TRBJ2-7 TRBV25-1 few NA CASSRGPGGYEQYF TGTGCCAGCAGTCGGGGGCCCGGGGGCTACGAGCAGTACTTC
TRBJ1-5 TRBV2 few NA CASSWGVRQPQHF TGTGCCAGCAGTTGGGGGGTCAGACAGCCCCAGCATTTT
TRBJ2-7 TRBV5-1 NA TRBD2 CASARQSSGVYEQYF TGCGCCAGCGCCCGTCAGTCTAGCGGGGTCTACGAGCAGTACTTC
TRBJ1-2 TRBV18 NA NA CASSEQGWDGYTF TGTGCCAGCTCAGAACAGGGTTGGGATGGCTACACCTTC
TRBJ2-5 TRBV18 NA TRBD2 CASSPRVAGQETQYF TGTGCCAGCTCACCGAGGGTAGCGGGACAAGAGACCCAGTACTTC
TRBJ1-2 TRBV11-2 NA NA CASSLVAGYGYTF TGTGCCAGCAGCTTAGTAGCGGGCTATGGCTACACCTTC
TRBJ2-6 TRBV30 NA TRBD1 CAWSDDRVVSGANVLTF TGTGCCTGGAGTGATGACAGGGTCGTGTCTGGGGCCAACGTCCTGACTTTC
TRBJ1-4 TRBV24-1 NA NA CATSDLQGPNEKLFF TGTGCCACCAGTGACCTACAGGGCCCCAATGAAAAACTGTTTTTT
TRBJ1-3 TRBV5-6 few NA CASSLLGPSGNTIYF TGTGCCAGCAGCTTGCTGGGGCCATCTGGAAACACCATATATTTT
TRBJ2-7 TRBV18 NA TRBD1 CASSPGGTGSSYEQYF TGTGCCAGCTCACCTGGCGGGACAGGTTCCTCCTACGAGCAGTACTTC
TRBJ2-1 TRBV7-9 NA NA CASSLAGAYNEQFF TGTGCCAGCAGCTTAGCGGGGGCGTACAATGAGCAGTTCTTC
TRBJ1-2 TRBV29-1 NA NA CSVAPGPQRYTF TGCAGCGTTGCACCCGGGCCCCAAAGGTACACCTTC
TRBJ1-3 TRBV11-2 once NA CASSFRQVPGNTIYF TGTGCCAGCAGCTTTAGACAGGTCCCTGGAAACACCATATATTTT
TRBJ1-1 TRBV6-6 few NA CASSYAGVGTEAFF TGTGCCAGCAGTTACGCAGGGGTTGGCACTGAAGCTTTCTTT
TRBJ2-5 TRBV29-1 few NA CSVATGQETQYF TGCAGCGTAGCCACAGGGCAAGAGACCCAGTACTTC
TRBJ1-1 TRBV7-8 NA NA CASSLRGRLGTEAFF TGTGCCAGCAGCTTACGGGGACGCCTCGGCACTGAAGCTTTCTTT